Presented here are 13 T cell receptor beta chains from one specimen sequenced in a study of beta chain features in type 1 diabetes. The investigators reverse transcribed all of the isolated RNA, so they sequenced expressed TCRB transcripts. Here immunoSEQ multiplex PCR was the method, and the copy in TCRdb shows in-frame clones only, minus some. The sample has under 350,000 clones, roughly 8% seen once. Input material: central memory CD4+ T cells from blood. The origin of the receptors is a woman under 30 in good health.

This clone was counted only a few times. The chain joins TRBV5-1 to TRBJ2-1; D not resolved. CDR1 and CDR2 (germline): SGHRS, YFSETQ. This CDR3 comprises 15 residues. V was trimmed by 2 bases and J by 0 bases, leaving 9 bases between them. CDR3 coding DNA: TGCGCCAGCAGCTTTCTAGAGAGCTCCTACAATGAGCAGTTCTTC. Encoded protein: CASSFLESSYNEQFF.

The V and J genes are TRBV18 and TRBJ2-7; TRBD1 is a possible D gene (6 bases). Trimming cost V 4 bases and J 6 bases, with 25 bases left between them. Germline V gene data show CDR1 as KGHSH and CDR2 as LQKENI. This CDR3 has 17 residues. The CDR3 sequence is CASSRGTGNRVVGEQYF. The CDR3 nucleotides are TGTGCCAGCTCACGGGGAACAGGGAATAGAGTTGTCGGCGAGCAGTACTTC.

The chain is built from TRBV7-6 and TRBJ1-1; D perhaps matches TRBD1 (6 bases). The CDR3 consists of 13 residues. V shed 9 bases and J shed 5 bases, with 16 bases lying between them. CDR1 and CDR2 (germline): SGHVS, FNYEAQ. The CDR3 DNA reads TGTGCCAGTCGACAGGTCCCTGGGACTGAAGCTTTCTTT. Protein sequence: CASRQVPGTEAFF.

The CDR3 DNA reads TGTGCCAGCAGCTTTGGGGGGATGAACACTGAAGCTTTCTTT. Residues: CASSFGGMNTEAFF. V usage is TRBV7-6 and J usage is TRBJ1-1; possibly TRBD1 for D (5 bases). Trimming stripped 3 bases from V and 0 bases from J, with 8 bases between. CDR3 length: 14 residues. Germline V lookup: CDR1 SGHVS, CDR2 FNYEAQ.

This clone was detected only a few times. The chain combines TRBV7-2 with TRBJ1-6; the D is unclear. Trimming removed 0 bases from V and 0 bases from J, with 12 bases in between. Germline values: CDR1 SGHTA, CDR2 FQGNSA. CDR3 length equals 18 residues. The CDR3 DNA is TGTGCCAGCAGCTTAGCGGACCGCCTGAGCTCCTATAATTCACCCCTCCACTTT. Amino acids: CASSLADRLSSYNSPLHF.

Note on this clone: Other DNA variants within this sample encode the same CDR3. The V and J genes are TRBV19 and TRBJ2-3; D is ambiguous. The CDR3 extends over 13 amino acids. Germline values: CDR1 LNHDA, CDR2 SQIVND (reference sequence). The V and J ends lost 4 bases and 6 bases respectively, with 11 bases between them. The CDR3: CASSSRLTDTQYF. The DNA for the CDR3 is TGTGCCAGTAGTAGTCGGCTCACGGATACGCAGTATTTT.

This clone showed up just once. V gene TRBV6-4 combines with J gene TRBJ2-7; 7 nucleotides match TRBD2. CDR3 size: 12 residues. Germline V gene lookup returns CDR1 MRHNA and CDR2 SNTAGT. V was pared by 11 bases and J by 3 bases, with 7 bases of the junction left unmatched. The DNA of the CDR3 is TGTGCCCGCGGGGGACTGGTCTACGAGCAGTACGTC. It specifies CARGGLVYEQYV.

The chain has TRBV7-6 and TRBJ2-7; 11 nucleotides agree with TRBD1. V was clipped by 1 base and J by 3 bases; unmatched bases: 5. Germline CDR1 reads SGHVS; CDR2 reads FNYEAQ. This CDR3 is built from 16 residues. CDR3 loop: CASSLGSGTGGYEQYV. Written as DNA, the CDR3 is TGTGCCAGCAGCTTAGGCTCCGGGACAGGGGGCTACGAGCAGTACGTC.

CDR3 sequence reads: CASALGGHNEQFF. DNA of the CDR3: TGCGCCAGCGCGTTAGGGGGCCACAATGAGCAGTTCTTC. The chain couples TRBV5-1 to TRBJ2-1, with 7 bases matching TRBD1. Germline trimming cut 7 bases from V and 5 bases from J; bases unmatched to any gene: 6. The CDR3 length is 13 residues. From germline, CDR1 is SGHRS and CDR2 YFSETQ. Full variable domain (outside the CDR3, taken from reference TRBV5-1 and TRBJ2-1): KAGVTQTPRYLIKTRGQQVTLSCSPISGHRSVSWYQQTPGQGLQFLFEYFSETQRNKGNFPGRFSGRQFSNSRSEMNVSTLELGDSALYLCASALGGHNEQFFGPGTRLTVL.

The chain joins TRBV7-3 to TRBJ1-2, with a tentative D call TRBD1 (5 bases). Per germline, CDR1 SGHTA and CDR2 FQGTGA. V was cut by 5 bases and J by 6 bases, with 13 bases left in between. The CDR3 contains 13 residues. The DNA for the CDR3 is TGTGCCAGCAGCCCGGGGACGGCTGATGGCTACACCTTC. It is translated as CASSPGTADGYTF.

This clone was found a few times. The chain couples TRBV6-5 to TRBJ2-1, with 7 bases lining up with TRBD1. After removal of 6 bases from V and 2 bases from J, the junction contained 7 bases not matched to a gene. In germline, CDR1 is MNHEY, CDR2 SVGAGI. This CDR3 spans 15 amino acids. The CDR3 coding sequence is TGTGCCAGCAGCCACAGGGGCTCAACCTACAATGAGCAGTTCTTC. Protein product: CASSHRGSTYNEQFF.

This clone was recorded a few times. The CDR3 region has the DNA TGTGCCAGCAGTAGCGGGGGGGCCACAGATACGCAGTATTTT. Its protein product is CASSSGGATDTQYF. The chain has TRBV25-1 and TRBJ2-3, with 10 bases that match TRBD2. CDR3 length equals 14 residues. Germline values: CDR1 MGHDK, CDR2 SYGVNS. V gave up 5 bases and J gave up 2 bases; unmatched junction bases: 1.

This clone has just a few counts. The rearrangement joins TRBV28 to TRBJ1-4, with no clear D. The CDR3 contains 13 residues. The germline V and J ends were trimmed by 5 bases and 7 bases, with 11 bases remaining between them. Germline V gene sequence: CDR1 MDHEN, CDR2 SYDVKM. The CDR3, as DNA: TGTGCCAGCAGTGCCCCCGGTTCTGAAAAACTGTTTTTT. Translation: CASSAPGSEKLFF.